Each of the 10 T cell receptor beta chains below was sequenced from the same sample in a study of cytomegalovirus exposure and HLA in healthy donors. PCR was performed using 60 Vbeta and 13 Jbeta primers. Libraries were prepared by immunoSEQ multiplex PCR; TCRdb keeps only in-frame clonotypes and omits some of them. Among around 83,000 clones listed, roughly 78% were seen once. The specimen sequenced was PBMCs. These TCRs come from a male donor in good health and CMV-seropositive.

This chain joins TRBV28 and TRBJ1-2, with unresolved D. Per germline, CDR1 MDHEN and CDR2 SYDVKM. This CDR3 spans 13 amino acids. The ends were cut back, 5 bases at V and 5 bases at J, with 12 bases in the middle. CDR3 in DNA: TGTGCCAGCAGTCTCTCCTCGGTGTATGGCTACACCTTC. As protein: CASSLSSVYGYTF.

In its sample, this clone was seen a few times. V and J are TRBV5-6 and TRBJ1-4; the D is unclear. Trimming cost V 4 bases and J 7 bases, with 11 bases left between them. Germline V gene sequence: CDR1 SGHDT, CDR2 YYEEEE. CDR3 length: 13 amino acids. The CDR3 nucleotides are TGTGCCAGCAGCGACCGCGGTGGTGAAAAACTGTTTTTT. Translated: CASSDRGGEKLFF.

This sequence joins TRBV7-8 and TRBJ2-1, with 7 bases matching TRBD2. CDR3 length equals 17 residues. V dropped 0 bases and J dropped 0; count of bases not matched to a gene: 5. Germline V CDR1 and CDR2: SGHVS, FQNEAQ. The CDR3, as DNA: TGTGCCAGCAGCTTAGCGCCGCGGGGGAGCTCCTACAATGAGCAGTTCTTC. Translated: CASSLAPRGSSYNEQFF.

V and J are TRBV6-6 and TRBJ1-1, with D possibly matching TRBD1 (6 bases). Trimming took off 5 bases at V and 1 base at J, with 14 bases between the two ends. CDR1 and CDR2 (germline): MNHNY, SVGAGI (reference sequence). The CDR3 has 15 residues. CDR3: CASSPPGVRNTEAFF. CDR3 nucleotides: TGTGCCAGCAGTCCCCCAGGGGTCCGGAACACTGAAGCTTTCTTT.

About this clone: Other DNA sequences in this specimen translate into the identical CDR3. The chain employs TRBV14 and TRBJ1-1; no clear D gene. Trimming stripped 2 bases from V and 0 bases from J, with 7 bases between. The CDR3 spans 14 residues. Looked up from germline, CDR1 is SGHDN and CDR2 is FVKESK. CDR3 region: CASSQPGMNTEAFF. The CDR3 DNA is TGTGCCAGCAGCCAACCGGGTATGAACACTGAAGCTTTCTTT.

The rearrangement links TRBV12-5 to TRBJ2-7; D is ambiguous. The germline CDR1 and CDR2 sequences are LGHNT and FRNRAP. V was clipped by 6 bases and J by 4 bases, with 10 bases between them. The CDR3 covers 12 residues. The CDR3 DNA sequence: TGTGCTAGTGGGCCTAATCATTACGAGCAGTACTTC. This sequence encodes CASGPNHYEQYF.

The chain employs TRBV18 and TRBJ2-3; 7 bases agree with TRBD1. This CDR3 is 15 amino acids long. CDR1 KGHSH and CDR2 LQKENI come from the germline V gene. After removal of 3 bases from V and 3 bases from J, the junction contained 6 bases not matched to a gene. The CDR3 loop reads CASSPGQLSTDTQYF. CDR3 coding DNA: TGTGCCAGCTCACCGGGACAGTTGAGTACAGATACGCAGTATTTT.

This clone was seen a handful of times. This chain connects TRBV30 to TRBJ1-1; possibly TRBD1 for D (5 bases). Germline lookup yields CDR1 GTSNPN and CDR2 SVGIG (reference sequence). The CDR3 totals 16 residues. V was shortened by 2 bases and J by 3 bases, with 19 bases between the two germline ends. The CDR3: CAWSSWGGDYYTEAFF. The CDR3 nucleotides are TGTGCCTGGAGTAGCTGGGGGGGGGACTATTACACTGAAGCTTTCTTT.

The table lists this clone with a count of one. The rearrangement uses TRBV19 and TRBJ2-3, with D unclear. Per the germline V gene, CDR1 is LNHDA and CDR2 is SQIVND (reference sequence). V was pared by 5 bases and J by 6 bases, with 6 bases between. The CDR3 loop spans 11 amino acids. CDR3 in DNA: TGTGCCAGTAGTGTGTCGGATACGCAGTATTTT. Translating it yields CASSVSDTQYF.

This clone was counted between two and nine times. The rearrangement links TRBV6-1 to TRBJ1-1; a possible D gene is TRBD1 (5 bases). Between the trimmed V and J ends, which lost 0 bases and 8 bases, there was a span of 7 bases. The CDR3 is 12 residues long. CDR1 and CDR2 (germline): MNHNS, SASEGT. This CDR3 is CASSEAGAEAFF. CDR3 coding DNA: TGTGCCAGCAGTGAAGCTGGGGCCGAAGCTTTCTTT.